The clone carrying this TCR beta chain was seen ten or more times. Its antigen remains unidentified. It was with 60 Vbeta and 13 Jbeta primers that the PCR ran. TCRdb's copy holds only in-frame clones and misses some; the assay was immunoSEQ multiplex PCR. Of about 150,000 clones listed, approximately 84% are singletons. The data were obtained in a study of cytomegalovirus exposure and HLA in healthy donors. Study-wide results and caveats: It was taken for granted in presence/absence analyses that sequencing depth across donors was roughly uniform. In a later analysis, TCR beta V- and J-gene trimming showed a link to a missense DCLRE1C variant. When the data were analyzed later, several of the most significant clusters appeared to be linked to common viral pathogens. Cytomegalovirus association was assigned to about 150 TCR beta chains.

The trim removed 5 bases at V and 3 bases at J, leaving 3 bases unmatched. This CDR3 has 14 residues. In germline, CDR1 is SGHDT, CDR2 YYEEEE. This chain connects TRBV5-6 to TRBJ2-7, with 12 bases matching TRBD2. The source material was PBMCs. The clonotype comes from a woman aged 45 to 65 in good health and CMV-seropositive. The CDR3 region has the DNA TGTGCCAGCAGTCTGACTAGCGGGAGCTACGAGCAGTACTTC. It translates to CASSLTSGSYEQYF.